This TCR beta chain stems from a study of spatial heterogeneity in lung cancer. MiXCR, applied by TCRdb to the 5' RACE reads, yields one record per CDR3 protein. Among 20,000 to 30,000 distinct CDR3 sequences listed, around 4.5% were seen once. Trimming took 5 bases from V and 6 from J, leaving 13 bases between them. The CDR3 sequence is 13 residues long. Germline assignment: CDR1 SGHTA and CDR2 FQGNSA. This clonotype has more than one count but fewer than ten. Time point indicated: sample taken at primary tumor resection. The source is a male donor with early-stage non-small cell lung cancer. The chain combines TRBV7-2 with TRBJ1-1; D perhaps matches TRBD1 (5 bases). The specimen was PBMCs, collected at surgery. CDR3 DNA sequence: TGTGCCAGCAGCCGACGATGGGACTCTGAAGCTTTCTTT. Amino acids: CASSRRWDSEAFF.